This T cell receptor (beta chain) was sequenced during a study of T cells in tuberculosis. Study findings and constraints: Shorter CDR3-alpha in active tuberculosis partly drove smaller distances.

The assay was immunoSEQ multiplex PCR, and TCRdb's table has in-frame clones only and misses some. The table records about 35,000 clones, approximately 93% of them present only once. As for this clone: The antigen is not known.

Time point meaning: new active TB diagnosis, blood taken before or within 7 days of starting treatment. The clonotype comes from an adult with tuberculosis. The sequenced sample was PBMCs, obtained at tuberculosis diagnosis.

CDR3 region: CASKTTSGTGLYGYTF. In nucleotides, the CDR3 is TGTGCCAGCAAAACTACTTCCGGGACAGGACTCTATGGCTACACCTTC. The chain combines TRBV28 with TRBJ1-2, with 8 bases matching TRBD1. The CDR3 is 16 residues long. Germline V gene lookup returns CDR1 MDHEN and CDR2 SYDVKM. J gave up 4 bases and V 7 bases, and 14 bases lay outside the gene matches.